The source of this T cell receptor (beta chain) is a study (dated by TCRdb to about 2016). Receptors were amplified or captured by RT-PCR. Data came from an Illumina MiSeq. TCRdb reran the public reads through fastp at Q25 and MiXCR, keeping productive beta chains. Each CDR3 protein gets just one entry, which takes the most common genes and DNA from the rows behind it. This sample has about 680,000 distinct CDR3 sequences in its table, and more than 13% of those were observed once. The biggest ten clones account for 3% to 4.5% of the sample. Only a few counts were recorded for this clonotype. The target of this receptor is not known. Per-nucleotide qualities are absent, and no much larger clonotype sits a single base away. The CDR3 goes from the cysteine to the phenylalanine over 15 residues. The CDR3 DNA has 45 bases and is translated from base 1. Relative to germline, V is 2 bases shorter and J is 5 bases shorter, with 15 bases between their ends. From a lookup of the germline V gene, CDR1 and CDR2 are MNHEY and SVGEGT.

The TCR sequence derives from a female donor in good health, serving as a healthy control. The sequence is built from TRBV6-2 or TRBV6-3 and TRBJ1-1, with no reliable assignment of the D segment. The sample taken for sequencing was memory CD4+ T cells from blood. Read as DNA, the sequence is TGTGCCAGCAGTTACGAGGGTCCCTGGAGGACTGAAGCTTTCTTT. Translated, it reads CASSYEGPWRTEAFF.